These 5 T cell receptor beta chains were sequenced from one sample in a study of blood T cell repertoires in COVID-19. Here immunoSEQ multiplex PCR was the method, and the copy in TCRdb shows in-frame clones only, minus some. The table records about 81,000 clones, 80% to 90% of them present only once. The sequenced material came from peripheral blood. The receptors were gathered from a woman of 80 years or more with acute or convalescent COVID-19.

This chain connects TRBV19 to TRBJ2-3; TRBD2 matches 13 bases. With V trimmed by 10 bases and J by 5 bases, 12 bases remained unmatched. Germline CDR1 LNHDA, CDR2 SQIVND (reference sequence). CDR3 length: 16 amino acids. The CDR3 spells CATRLAGGPGGDTQYF. In DNA, the CDR3 is TGTGCCACGCGACTAGCGGGAGGTCCGGGGGGAGATACGCAGTATTTT.

The genes are TRBV5-4 and TRBJ2-3, with 9 bases lining up with TRBD2. Germline V gene data show CDR1 as SGHNT and CDR2 as YYREEE (reference sequence). The CDR3 is 13 amino acids. This chain's CDR3 is CAVSGGWADTQYF. The CDR3 region has the DNA TGTGCTGTTAGCGGGGGATGGGCAGATACGCAGTATTTT.

The chain is built from TRBV5-1 and TRBJ1-4, with D perhaps matching TRBD1 (6 bases). The germline V and J ends were trimmed by 6 bases and 1 base, with 7 bases remaining between them. CDR1 SGHRS and CDR2 YFSETQ come from the germline V gene. This CDR3 has 13 residues. The CDR3 region has the DNA TGCGCCAGCAAACAGGGAACTAATGAAAAACTGTTTTTT. Protein product: CASKQGTNEKLFF.

The chain couples TRBV4-1 to TRBJ1-1; TRBD1 might be the D (6 bases). Trimming pared 0 bases from V and 4 bases from J, leaving 9 bases between. CDR1 and CDR2 (germline): MGHRA, YSYEKL. This CDR3 comprises 14 residues. The CDR3 sequence is CASSQEQGRTEAFF. The CDR3 nucleotides are TGCGCCAGCAGCCAAGAACAGGGACGCACTGAAGCTTTCTTT.

This chain joins TRBV5-1 and TRBJ2-7; D might be TRBD2 (6 bases). Trimming left V 2 bases short and J 4 bases short, with 19 bases between. The germline V gene encodes CDR1 SGHRS and CDR2 YFSETQ. This CDR3 region has 16 residues. The CDR3 sequence is CASSLGRIGGYYEQYF. CDR3 coding DNA: TGCGCCAGCAGCTTAGGACGGATCGGGGGTTATTACGAGCAGTACTTC.